A selection of T cell receptor beta chains follows, all from one sample in a study of CD8 T cells in ankylosing spondylitis. TCRdb passed the 5' RACE reads through MiXCR, listing each CDR3 protein once. The profile covers some 140,000 distinct CDR3 sequences, with 5.5% to 7.5% appearing a single time and around 12% taken by the ten largest. Sequencing used blood, either unsorted or a sorted T cell fraction (not recorded which). Every receptor here comes from a female donor with ankylosing spondylitis or in good health (not recorded which). Each CDR3 is given with its conserved first and last residue. D genes are given only for firm matches. Only part of the rows carry a size: once, few, many, or a class if the clone is expanded.

TRBV5-1	-	TRBJ1-2	TRBD1	CASSFTGGDYGYTF	TGCGCCAGCAGCTTCACAGGGGGGGACTATGGCTACACCTTC
TRBV14	-	TRBJ1-4	TRBD1	CASSQVSTGGLFEKLFF	TGTGCCAGCAGCCAAGTATCGACAGGGGGTCTTTTTGAAAAACTGTTTTTT
TRBV7-2	many	TRBJ2-1	-	CASSSTRNEQFF	TGTGCCAGCAGCTCGACTAGAAATGAGCAGTTCTTC
TRBV12-3/TRBV12-4	many	TRBJ1-2	-	CASNHRRYGYTF	TGTGCCAGCAACCATAGGCGGTATGGCTACACCTTC
TRBV4-1	many	TRBJ1-3	-	CASSQDVAGQKRNTIYF	TGCGCCAGCAGCCAAGATGTTGCCGGACAGAAGCGAAACACCATATATTTT
TRBV27	few	TRBJ1-4	TRBD1	CASSYRYRGIDEKLFF	TGTGCCAGCAGTTACCGCTACAGGGGTATAGACGAAAAACTGTTTTTT
TRBV6-5	many	TRBJ2-3	-	CASSYGGRDPGRSTDTQYF	TGTGCCAGCAGTTATGGGGGGCGGGACCCCGGCCGAAGCACAGATACGCAGTATTTT
TRBV5-1	many	TRBJ1-1	TRBD1	CASSVGQGHVTEAFF	TGCGCCAGCAGCGTGGGACAGGGACACGTCACTGAAGCTTTCTTT
TRBV20-1	many	TRBJ1-1	TRBD1	CSAKGQGASEAFF	TGCAGTGCTAAAGGACAGGGGGCCTCTGAAGCTTTCTTT
TRBV6-1	many	TRBJ2-3	-	CASSEAGGPYTQYF	TGTGCCAGCAGTGAAGCGGGGGGGCCGTATACGCAGTATTTT
TRBV6-1	many	TRBJ1-1	TRBD1	CASIRTGGTEAFF	TGTGCCAGCATCAGGACAGGGGGCACTGAAGCTTTCTTT
TRBV9	few	TRBJ1-2	TRBD1	CASSEAPYRDRANYGYTF	TGTGCCAGCAGCGAGGCCCCTTACCGGGACAGGGCCAACTATGGCTACACCTTC
TRBV12-3/TRBV12-4	many	TRBJ2-6	-	CASSLMETGANVLTF	TGTGCCAGCAGTTTAATGGAAACTGGGGCCAACGTCCTGACTTTC
TRBV20-1	many	TRBJ2-2	-	CSASGATNTGELFF	TGCAGTGCTTCGGGGGCCACTAACACCGGGGAGCTGTTTTTT
TRBV5-1	few	TRBJ2-1	-	CASSLAGSGLDNEQFF	TGCGCCAGCAGCTTGGCCGGGTCGGGTTTGGACAATGAGCAGTTCTTC
TRBV5-1	many	TRBJ2-1	-	CASTRDGGPSYNEQFF	TGCGCCAGCACCCGGGATGGGGGGCCTTCCTACAATGAGCAGTTCTTC
TRBV5-1	many	TRBJ2-2	TRBD2	CASSNAVGLAGAETGELFF	TGCGCCAGCAGCAATGCCGTTGGACTAGCGGGGGCCGAAACCGGGGAGCTGTTTTTT
TRBV20-1	many	TRBJ2-1	-	CSAREGRDLYNEQFF	TGCAGTGCTAGAGAGGGCAGGGACCTCTACAATGAGCAGTTCTTC
TRBV27	many	TRBJ2-1	TRBD1	CASSSDRWDEQFF	TGTGCCAGCAGTTCGGACAGGTGGGATGAGCAGTTCTTC
TRBV29-1	once	TRBJ1-6	-	CSVRSGAESPLHF	TGCAGCGTTCGATCAGGGGCAGAGTCACCCCTCCACTTT
TRBV25-1	many	TRBJ2-2	TRBD1	CASSHGTETGELFF	TGTGCCAGCAGTCATGGGACAGAGACCGGGGAGCTGTTTTTT
TRBV5-1	many	TRBJ1-1	-	CASSLNYGTEAFF	TGCGCCAGCAGCTTGAATTACGGGACTGAAGCTTTCTTT
TRBV28	many	TRBJ2-5	-	CASESGRETQYF	TGTGCCAGCGAATCAGGGCGGGAGACCCAGTACTTC
TRBV18	many	TRBJ1-1	-	CASSPAKNTEAFF	TGTGCCAGCTCACCAGCAAAAAACACTGAAGCTTTCTTT
TRBV5-1	many	TRBJ2-3	-	CASSLGASNTDTQYF	TGCGCCAGCAGCTTGGGGGCCAGCAACACAGATACGCAGTATTTT
TRBV7-9	many	TRBJ2-3	TRBD1	CASSSGQFGTDTQYF	TGTGCCAGCAGCTCGGGACAGTTTGGCACAGATACGCAGTATTTT
TRBV30	few	TRBJ1-2	TRBD1	CAATGEGGYTF	TGTGCCGCCACAGGGGAGGGTGGCTACACCTTC
TRBV18	-	TRBJ1-2	-	CASSPGVEGYTF	TGTGCCAGCTCACCTGGGGTAGAGGGCTACACCTTC
TRBV4-2	many	TRBJ2-1	-	CASSHSTGTPEEQFF	TGTGCCAGCAGCCATTCGACTGGGACTCCAGAAGAGCAGTTCTTC
TRBV7-9	many	TRBJ2-2	-	CASSPRVRAATGELFF	TGTGCCAGCAGCCCCCGGGTGAGGGCGGCCACCGGGGAGCTGTTTTTT
TRBV12-3/TRBV12-4	many	TRBJ2-2	TRBD1	CASSPLPGGMTGELFF	TGTGCCAGCAGTCCCCTCCCAGGGGGCATGACCGGGGAGCTGTTTTTT
TRBV10-3	many	TRBJ2-2	TRBD2	CAISDSGEATGELFF	TGTGCCATCAGCGATAGCGGGGAGGCCACCGGGGAGCTGTTTTTT